One sample yielded the 25 T cell receptor beta chains listed below, sequenced in a study of T cell responses to AZD1222 COVID-19 vaccine. TCRdb's table, derived via immunoSEQ multiplex PCR, lists solely in-frame clones and lacks some. The sample gives 100,000 to 150,000 clones, less than 95% of which show up once; about 4.1% is in the top ten. This material consisted of peripheral blood, taken on day 0 of MenACWY control vaccination. Receptor source: an adult in good health.

V is TRBV18 and J is TRBJ1-5; D unresolved. V was pared by 6 bases and J by 0 bases, with 9 bases between. The CDR3 spans 14 residues. The germline V gene encodes CDR1 KGHSH and CDR2 LQKENI. CDR3 amino acids: CASSGGNSNQPQHF. CDR3 nucleotides: TGTGCCAGCTCGGGCGGGAATAGCAATCAGCCCCAGCATTTT.

V and J are TRBV2 and TRBJ1-6; D gene unclear. Trimming removed 2 bases from V and 7 bases from J, with 9 bases in between. The CDR3 covers 14 residues. The V gene's germline CDR1 is SNHLY and CDR2 FYNNEI. CDR3 residues: CASSEKRGNSPLHF. CDR3 DNA sequence: TGTGCCAGCAGTGAAAAGCGGGGAAATTCACCCCTCCACTTT. Using reference TRBV2 and TRBJ1-6 for the parts outside the CDR3, the full variable domain is EPEVTQTPSHQVTQMGQEVILRCVPISNHLYFYWYRQILGQKVEFLVSFYNNEISEKSEIFDDQFSVERPDGSNFTLKIRSTKLEDSAMYFCASSEKRGNSPLHFGNGTRLTVT.

The chain has TRBV7-3 and TRBJ2-2; D call uncertain. The CDR3 totals 13 residues. From germline, CDR1 is SGHTA and CDR2 FQGTGA. Trimming pared 1 base from V and 7 bases from J, leaving 7 bases between. The CDR3 DNA reads as TGTGCCAGCAGCTTAAATGGCCGCGGGGAGCTGTTTTTT. Translation: CASSLNGRGELFF.

This clone was counted a single time. The rearrangement links TRBV10-1 to TRBJ1-2; no clear D gene. Germline CDR1 is WNHNN and CDR2 is SYGVQD (reference sequence). Trimming stripped 2 bases from V and 2 bases from J, with 6 bases between. The CDR3 consists of 13 residues. Here the CDR3 DNA reads TGCGCCAGCAGTGAGGCAGCCAACTATGGCTACACCTTC. Its translation is CASSEAANYGYTF.

This rearrangement joins TRBV6-6 to TRBJ1-5; the match to TRBD1 covers 7 bases. The CDR3 length is 15 residues. V dropped 2 bases and J dropped 1; count of bases not matched to a gene: 2. Germline values: CDR1 MNHNY, CDR2 SVGAGI (reference sequence). The CDR3 region has the DNA TGTGCCAGCAGTTACGGCAGGGGGAGCAATCAGCCCCAGCATTTT. Encoded protein: CASSYGRGSNQPQHF.

This clone showed up just once. This chain connects TRBV10-2 to TRBJ2-7; D gene ambiguous. There are 14 residues in the CDR3. V gave up 0 bases and J gave up 1 base, with 7 bases separating them. From germline, CDR1 is WSHSY and CDR2 SAAADI. The CDR3 here is CASSESADSYEQYV. As DNA, the CDR3 is TGCGCCAGCAGTGAGTCGGCAGATTCCTACGAGCAGTACGTC.

The J gene is TRBJ1-1, the V gene TRBV7-2; no clear D gene. Trimming took 5 bases from V and 5 from J, leaving 12 bases between them. The CDR3 runs 13 residues. Germline CDR1 SGHTA, CDR2 FQGNSA. CDR3 sequence (DNA): TGTGCCAGCAGCGAAAGTTGGGGAACTGAAGCTTTCTTT. The encoded protein is CASSESWGTEAFF.

The rearrangement joins TRBV28 to TRBJ2-4; D gene uncertain. V shed 3 bases and J shed 0 bases, with 3 bases lying between them. CDR3 length: 13 amino acids. The germline CDR1 and CDR2 sequences are MDHEN and SYDVKM. The CDR3 loop is CASSLAAKNIQYF. The CDR3 nucleotides read TGTGCCAGCAGTTTGGCAGCCAAAAACATTCAGTACTTC. Using reference TRBV28 and TRBJ2-4 for the parts outside the CDR3, the full variable domain is DVKVTQSSRYLVKRTGEKVFLECVQDMDHENMFWYRQDPGLGLRLIYFSYDVKMKEKGDIPEGYSVSREKKERFSLILESASTNQTSMYLCASSLAAKNIQYFGAGTRLSVL.

The chain links TRBV6-5 to TRBJ2-2; 8 bases map to TRBD2. The CDR3 totals 15 residues. The V and J ends lost 5 bases and 1 base, in that order; junction bases with no gene match: 3. Germline V CDR1 and CDR2: MNHEY, SVGAGI. The chain's CDR3 is CASSPGLGNTGELFF. In DNA, the CDR3 is TGTGCCAGCAGTCCGGGACTAGGGAACACCGGGGAGCTGTTTTTT.

This chain links TRBV28 with TRBJ2-7; TRBD2 matches 16 bases. The CDR3 covers 18 residues. Trimming cost V 5 bases and J 2 bases; bases outside gene matches: 9. CDR1 is MDHEN and CDR2 is SYDVKM in the germline V gene. DNA for the CDR3: TGTGCCAGCAGTGGACTCGGGACTAGCGGGAGGGAAACCTACGAGCAGTACTTC. This codes for CASSGLGTSGRETYEQYF.

This rearrangement joins TRBV28 to TRBJ1-1, with TRBD1 identical over 7 bases. CDR1 is MDHEN and CDR2 is SYDVKM in the germline V gene. This CDR3 region has 14 residues. The J segment lost 4 bases and the V segment lost 7 bases, leaving 9 bases of the junction unmatched. CDR3 protein: CASTKQGSRTEAFF. The CDR3 nucleotides read TGTGCCAGCACCAAACAGGGGTCGCGCACTGAAGCTTTCTTT.

The chain is built from TRBV18 and TRBJ2-2, with TRBD1 matching 10 bases. The V and J ends lost 1 base and 0 bases, in that order; junction bases with no gene match: 2. This CDR3 contains 17 residues. Per germline, CDR1 KGHSH and CDR2 LQKENI. CDR3 nucleotides: TGTGCCAGCTCACCACGGACAGGGGGATCGAACACCGGGGAGCTGTTTTTT. Residues: CASSPRTGGSNTGELFF. The variable domain in full, completed from reference TRBV18 and TRBJ2-2, reads NAGVMQNPRHLVRRRGQEARLRCSPMKGHSHVYWYRQLPEEGLKFMVYLQKENIIDESGMPKERFSAEFPKEGPSILRIQQVVRGDSAAYFCASSPRTGGSNTGELFFGEGSRLTVL.

The chain has TRBV4-3 and TRBJ2-5, with 10 bases fitting TRBD2. Per germline, CDR1 LGHNA and CDR2 YSLEER. Losses at the gene ends were 3 bases for V and 1 base for J; bases not matched to a gene: 8. The CDR3 consists of 17 residues. Here the CDR3 reads CASSHRASGGAQETQYF. The CDR3 DNA reads as TGCGCCAGCAGCCACCGCGCTAGCGGGGGAGCCCAAGAGACCCAGTACTTC.

The chain has TRBV24-1 and TRBJ2-2; 7 positions agree with TRBD2. The length of the CDR3 is 16 residues. CDR1 is KGHDR, CDR2 SFDVKD, per germline. Trimming at V came to 6 bases and at J to 0 bases, leaving 6 bases not matched to a gene. The CDR3, as DNA: TGTGCCACCAGTCCAGCCAGCGGGACGAACACCGGGGAGCTGTTTTTT. Its protein is CATSPASGTNTGELFF.

The chain has TRBV7-2 and TRBJ2-1; the match to TRBD2 covers 9 bases. The CDR3 consists of 16 residues. Trimming removed 1 base from V and 9 bases from J; junction bases left unmatched: 10. Germline V gene sequence: CDR1 SGHTA, CDR2 FQGNSA. The CDR3, as DNA: TGTGCCAGCAGCTTAGTGGCGGGGGGGCCTTCTGGTGAGCAGTTCTTC. It codes for CASSLVAGGPSGEQFF.

The V and J genes are TRBV9 and TRBJ2-1; D is unclear. With 3 bases removed from V and 9 bases from J, the gap between germline ends came to 10 bases. The length of the CDR3 is 12 residues. CDR1 and CDR2 from the germline V gene are SGDLS and YYNGEE. The CDR3 coding sequence is TGTGCCAGCAGCGAAAGGAGTAGTGAGCAGTTCTTC. It translates to CASSERSSEQFF.

CDR3 protein: CASRSHRGGDTDTQYF. The CDR3 DNA is TGTGCCAGCAGATCGCACAGGGGGGGAGACACAGATACGCAGTATTTT. This chain connects TRBV28 to TRBJ2-3; weak D call: TRBD1 (8 bases). From germline, CDR1 is MDHEN and CDR2 SYDVKM. The length of the CDR3 is 16 residues. V was shortened by 6 bases and J by 2 bases, with 18 bases between the two germline ends.

This chain joins TRBV5-3 and TRBJ1-5; the D is unclear. TRBV5-3 is sorted into the ORF group, with uncertain function. The CDR3 is 15 residues long. Trimming removed 1 base from V and 6 bases from J, with 14 bases in between. For the CDR3, the DNA is TGTGCCAGAAGCTTGTATCGGCCAGGTGGTCAGCCCCAGCATTTT. As protein: CARSLYRPGGQPQHF.

The chain links TRBV10-1 to TRBJ2-2; 10 bases agree with TRBD1. The germline V gene encodes CDR1 WNHNN and CDR2 SYGVQD (reference sequence). The V gene end was trimmed by 3 bases and the J gene end by 2 bases; junction bases not matched to a gene: 9. The CDR3 sequence is 18 residues long. CDR3 sequence (DNA): TGCGCCAGCAGTGATTTGACAGGGGGCCTGGGAAACACCGGGGAGCTGTTTTTT. This codes for CASSDLTGGLGNTGELFF.

V and J are TRBV19 and TRBJ2-7; the D is unclear. V was pared by 5 bases and J by 0 bases, with 14 bases between. From germline, CDR1 is LNHDA and CDR2 SQIVND (reference sequence). The CDR3 is 15 residues long. This CDR3 reads CASSPYSGSSYEQYF. The CDR3, as DNA: TGTGCCAGTAGTCCCTACTCTGGTAGCTCCTACGAGCAGTACTTC. Filled out from reference TRBV19 and TRBJ2-7, the complete variable domain reads DGGITQSPKYLFRKEGQNVTLSCEQNLNHDAMYWYRQDPGQGLRLIYYSQIVNDFQKGDIAEGYSVSREKKESFPLTVTSAQKNPTAFYLCASSPYSGSSYEQYFGPGTRLTVT.

The CDR3 loop reads CASSQYQDRPLGGYTF. The CDR3 DNA reads TGTGCCAGCAGCCAATATCAGGACAGGCCGCTCGGGGGCTACACCTTC. This sequence joins TRBV14 and TRBJ1-2; TRBD1 agrees at 7 bases. The ends lost 2 bases at V and 8 bases at J; junction bases unmatched: 14. The CDR3 runs 16 residues. Germline CDR1 SGHDN, CDR2 FVKESK. The full variable domain, its missing parts supplied by reference TRBV14 and TRBJ1-2, is EAGVTQFPSHSVIEKGQTVTLRCDPISGHDNLYWYRRVMGKEIKFLLHFVKESKQDESGMPNNRFLAERTGGTYSTLKVQPAELEDSGVYFCASSQYQDRPLGGYTFGSGTRLTVV.

V and J are TRBV7-9 and TRBJ2-7; a weak D match, TRBD2 (6 bases). Trimming pared 2 bases from V and 2 bases from J, leaving 10 bases between. The CDR3 consists of 14 residues. Looked up from germline, CDR1 is SEHNR and CDR2 is FQNEAQ (reference sequence). The CDR3 coding sequence is TGTGCCAGCAGCTTATCCCAGCGGGCCTACGAGCAGTACTTC. This encodes CASSLSQRAYEQYF.

The chain combines TRBV6-2 or TRBV6-3 with TRBJ2-7; D unresolved. The CDR3 spans 14 residues. Germline loops: CDR1 MNHEY, CDR2 SVGEGT. Between the trimmed V and J ends, which lost 0 bases and 3 bases, there was a span of 9 bases. In DNA form, the CDR3 reads TGTGCCAGCAGTTACTCTAGCAGATACTACGAGCAGTACGTC. As protein: CASSYSSRYYEQYV.

The rearrangement links TRBV25-1 to TRBJ2-7; 8 bases match TRBD2. The germline CDR1 and CDR2 sequences are MGHDK and SYGVNS. The CDR3 contains 18 residues. J was trimmed by 4 bases and V by 6 bases; bases with no gene match: 20. The CDR3 region has the DNA TGTGCCAGCAGCCAGGTGGGGGGGACCGGGAGGGCCAGGTACGAGCAGTACTTC. Translating gives CASSQVGGTGRARYEQYF.

The rearrangement links TRBV27 to TRBJ1-4; no clear D. The germline V and J ends were trimmed by 3 bases and 1 base, with 6 bases remaining between them. Per the germline V gene, CDR1 is MNHEY and CDR2 is SMNVEV (reference sequence). The CDR3 consists of 14 residues. In nucleotides, the CDR3 is TGTGCCAGCAGTTTGTCCGGAACTAATGAAAAACTGTTTTTT. As protein: CASSLSGTNEKLFF.